These 9 T cell receptor beta chains were sequenced from one sample in a study of response to subunit inactivated influenza vaccine. TCRdb analysed the RT-PCR reads with MiXCR anew, one entry per CDR3 protein. Among approximately 500,000 distinct CDR3 sequences listed, 11% to 15% were seen once. Material: PBMCs from blood, obtained 12 days after vaccination. Every receptor here comes from a man between 50 and 59 years old who received an inactivated influenza vaccine.

This chain joins TRBV9 and TRBJ2-1; D is perhaps TRBD2 (6 bases). Germline assignment: CDR1 SGDLS and CDR2 YYNGEE. Trimming took off 3 bases at V and 5 bases at J, with 15 bases between the two ends. This CDR3 comprises 15 residues. The CDR3 nucleotides read TGTGCCAGCAGCGCCGCCACTACGGGGGACAATGAGCAGTTCTTC. Its protein is CASSAATTGDNEQFF.

The gene calls are TRBV20-1 and TRBJ2-2; 9 positions match TRBD2. This CDR3 is 16 amino acids long. The ends lost 2 bases at V and 6 bases at J; junction bases unmatched: 10. CDR1 is DFQATT, CDR2 SNEGSKA, per germline (reference sequence). The CDR3 DNA sequence: TGCAGTGCTAGATTAGCGGGGGCCGGTTCACCCGGGGAGCTGTTTTTT. It encodes CSARLAGAGSPGELFF.

This clonotype was seen a handful of times. This chain links TRBV9 with TRBJ2-3; 9 nucleotides align to TRBD2. The CDR3 totals 16 residues. V lost 2 bases and J lost 3; bases outside the gene matches: 7. Germline V lookup: CDR1 SGDLS, CDR2 YYNGEE. As DNA, the CDR3 is TGTGCCAGCAGCGTCTTCAGCGGGAGGCCAACAGATACGCAGTATTTT. Translation gives CASSVFSGRPTDTQYF. Full variable domain (outside the CDR3, taken from reference TRBV9 and TRBJ2-3): DSGVTQTPKHLITATGQRVTLRCSPRSGDLSVYWYQQSLDQGLQFLIQYYNGEERAKGNILERFSAQQFPDLHSELNLSSLELGDSALYFCASSVFSGRPTDTQYFGPGTRLTVL.

This clonotype was seen more than once but under ten times. The chain couples TRBV6-2 or TRBV6-3 to TRBJ1-4; D is possibly TRBD1 (6 bases). The CDR3 covers 15 residues. Germline values: CDR1 MNHEY, CDR2 SVGEGT. The V end lost 2 bases, the J end lost 8 bases, and 15 bases lay between the germline ends. CDR3 in amino acids: CASSYGDTGEEKLFF. CDR3 sequence (DNA): TGTGCCAGCAGTTACGGGGACACAGGAGAGGAAAAACTGTTTTTT.

The gene calls are TRBV3-1 and TRBJ2-1, with D perhaps matching TRBD1 or TRBD2 (6 bases each). Trimming removed 1 base at V and 4 bases at J, with 8 bases between. The CDR3 has 14 amino acids. Germline CDR1 is LGHDT and CDR2 is YNNKEL (reference sequence). The CDR3 here is CASSQGGGYNEQFF. CDR3 nucleotides: TGTGCCAGCAGCCAAGGAGGGGGGTACAATGAGCAGTTCTTC.

The rearrangement uses TRBV12-3 or TRBV12-4 and TRBJ1-5, with 7 bases aligning to TRBD1. The length of the CDR3 is 14 residues. V lost 5 bases and J lost 6; bases outside the gene matches: 7. CDR3 region: CASSKHRGGQPQHF. DNA of the CDR3: TGTGCCAGCAGTAAACACAGGGGTGGTCAGCCCCAGCATTTT.

Comment on this clonotype: A much more abundant neighbour one base away suggests this may be a read error. The V and J genes are TRBV20-1 and TRBJ1-1, with a possible D match to TRBD1 (5 bases). The CDR3 spans 15 residues. Germline loops: CDR1 DFQATT, CDR2 SNEGSKA (reference sequence). The CDR3 DNA reads as TGCAGTGCTAAATCCCCGGGACGAATGAAAACTGAAGCTTTCTTT. Amino acids: CSAKSPGRMKTEAFF.

J is TRBJ2-7 and V is TRBV12-3 or TRBV12-4; D is ambiguous. V shed 6 bases and J shed 3 bases, with 12 bases lying between them. The CDR3 is 13 amino acids. The CDR3 loop reads CASRSITRYEQYF. CDR3 sequence (DNA): TGTGCCAGCAGATCTATAACGCGCTACGAGCAGTACTTC.

This clonotype was picked up one time. The rearrangement links TRBV12-3 or TRBV12-4 to TRBJ2-7; D ambiguous. V lost 6 bases to trimming and J lost 5 bases, with 11 bases between them. The CDR3 is made up of 12 amino acids. CDR3 nucleotide sequence: TGTGCCAGCAGCTCTCCCCTACACGAGCAGTACTTC. Residues: CASSSPLHEQYF.